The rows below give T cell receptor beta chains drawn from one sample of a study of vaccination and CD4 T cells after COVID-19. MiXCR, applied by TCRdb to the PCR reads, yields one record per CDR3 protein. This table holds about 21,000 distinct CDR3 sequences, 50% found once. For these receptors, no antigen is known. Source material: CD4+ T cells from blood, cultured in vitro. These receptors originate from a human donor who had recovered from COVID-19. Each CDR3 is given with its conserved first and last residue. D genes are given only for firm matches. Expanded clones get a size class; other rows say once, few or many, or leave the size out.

CDR3 DNA: TGTGCCAGCAGCATGGGTTTCCGGGCTTTCTTT
CDR3 protein: CASSMGFRAFF
clone size: -
D gene: -
V gene: TRBV11-1
J gene: TRBJ1-1

CDR3 DNA: TGCAGTGCTAGTGGGGGGTATAGCAATCAGCCCCAGCATTTT
CDR3 protein: CSASGGYSNQPQHF
clone size: -
D gene: -
V gene: TRBV20-1
J gene: TRBJ1-5

CDR3 DNA: TGTGCCAGCAGCCAAAGGGGGAATTCGGGAACCCTTCTGGGCGGGGAGCTGTTTTTT
CDR3 protein: CASSQRGNSGTLLGGELFF
clone size: few
D gene: -
V gene: TRBV21-1
J gene: TRBJ2-2

CDR3 DNA: TGCGCCAGCAAACCGGAGACAGGGGTGGAGACCCAGTACTTC
CDR3 protein: CASKPETGVETQYF
clone size: -
D gene: TRBD1
V gene: TRBV23-1
J gene: TRBJ2-5

CDR3 DNA: TGCTCACTCGGGGCACACCCTCTTTCGCAGTATTTT
CDR3 protein: CSLGAHPLSQYF
clone size: -
D gene: -
V gene: TRBV20-1
J gene: TRBJ2-3

CDR3 DNA: TGCAGTGCTAGAGTAACAGGGAGTTTCACTGAAGCTTTCTTT
CDR3 protein: CSARVTGSFTEAFF
clone size: -
D gene: -
V gene: TRBV20-1
J gene: TRBJ1-1

CDR3 DNA: TGTGCCAGCACCATATGGGGGACTGAAGCTTTCTTT
CDR3 protein: CASTIWGTEAFF
clone size: -
D gene: -
V gene: TRBV28
J gene: TRBJ1-1

CDR3 DNA: TGTGCCAGCAGCCAACTAAACCGGGACAGGAAACAAGAGACCCAGTACTTC
CDR3 protein: CASSQLNRDRKQETQYF
clone size: -
D gene: TRBD1
V gene: TRBV4-2
J gene: TRBJ2-5

CDR3 DNA: TGTGCCAGCAGTTACAATCAGGGGCGGGGGACTGAAGCTTTCTTT
CDR3 protein: CASSYNQGRGTEAFF
clone size: -
D gene: -
V gene: TRBV6-5
J gene: TRBJ1-1

CDR3 DNA: TGTGCCACCAGCAGAGGGAAGCGGGAGAGCTCCTACGAGCAGTACTTC
CDR3 protein: CATSRGKRESSYEQYF
clone size: -
D gene: TRBD2
V gene: TRBV15
J gene: TRBJ2-7

CDR3 DNA: TGTGCCAGCAGTCCCTCGGACAGAAACACCGGGGAGCTGTTTTTT
CDR3 protein: CASSPSDRNTGELFF
clone size: -
D gene: -
V gene: TRBV27
J gene: TRBJ2-2

CDR3 DNA: TGTGCCAGCAGCGCCTCCTCCGGAGGGAGAGAGACCCAGTACTTC
CDR3 protein: CASSASSGGRETQYF
clone size: -
D gene: -
V gene: TRBV9
J gene: TRBJ2-5

CDR3 DNA: TGTGCCAGCACCGCCCAACCCTCAGATACGCAGTATTTT
CDR3 protein: CASTAQPSDTQYF
clone size: few
D gene: -
V gene: TRBV6-9
J gene: TRBJ2-3

CDR3 DNA: TGCAGTGCTAGAGAGGTCGGGCCATTAGAGACCCAGTACTTC
CDR3 protein: CSAREVGPLETQYF
clone size: few
D gene: -
V gene: TRBV20-1
J gene: TRBJ2-5

CDR3 DNA: TGCAGTGCTATTTCCGGGGGCCTAGGGTACAATCAGCCCCAGCATTTT
CDR3 protein: CSAISGGLGYNQPQHF
clone size: few
D gene: -
V gene: TRBV20-1
J gene: TRBJ1-5

CDR3 DNA: TGTGCCAGCAGTCAGACTAACACTGAAGCTTTCTTT
CDR3 protein: CASSQTNTEAFF
clone size: few
D gene: -
V gene: TRBV2
J gene: TRBJ1-1

CDR3 DNA: TGTGCCAGTAGTATGAGGACAGAAAGGGCTGAAGCTTTCTTT
CDR3 protein: CASSMRTERAEAFF
clone size: -
D gene: -
V gene: TRBV19
J gene: TRBJ1-1

CDR3 DNA: TGTGCCAGCAGTATTAACAGGGGCAATCAGCCCCAGCATTTT
CDR3 protein: CASSINRGNQPQHF
clone size: few
D gene: -
V gene: TRBV28
J gene: TRBJ1-5

CDR3 DNA: TGTGCCAGCAGTTACTCGAGACCCTCCCGGGGCGCTGAAGCTTTCTTT
CDR3 protein: CASSYSRPSRGAEAFF
clone size: few
D gene: -
V gene: TRBV6-5
J gene: TRBJ1-1

CDR3 DNA: TGTGCCAGCACCCCAGGGCTGAACACCGGGGAGCTGTTTTTT
CDR3 protein: CASTPGLNTGELFF
clone size: -
D gene: -
V gene: TRBV11-3
J gene: TRBJ2-2

CDR3 DNA: TGTGCCAGCAGTTTGAGGGGAGGGGCCAACGTCCTGACTTTC
CDR3 protein: CASSLRGGANVLTF
clone size: -
D gene: -
V gene: TRBV28
J gene: TRBJ2-6

CDR3 DNA: TGTGCCAGCAGTGCCGGACTAGCGGGGAACTCCTACGAGCAGTACTTC
CDR3 protein: CASSAGLAGNSYEQYF
clone size: -
D gene: TRBD2
V gene: TRBV12-3/TRBV12-4
J gene: TRBJ2-7

CDR3 DNA: TGTGCCAGCAGTTACTCGAGCTTTGGGCAGCCCCAGCATTTT
CDR3 protein: CASSYSSFGQPQHF
clone size: few
D gene: -
V gene: TRBV6-2/TRBV6-3
J gene: TRBJ1-5